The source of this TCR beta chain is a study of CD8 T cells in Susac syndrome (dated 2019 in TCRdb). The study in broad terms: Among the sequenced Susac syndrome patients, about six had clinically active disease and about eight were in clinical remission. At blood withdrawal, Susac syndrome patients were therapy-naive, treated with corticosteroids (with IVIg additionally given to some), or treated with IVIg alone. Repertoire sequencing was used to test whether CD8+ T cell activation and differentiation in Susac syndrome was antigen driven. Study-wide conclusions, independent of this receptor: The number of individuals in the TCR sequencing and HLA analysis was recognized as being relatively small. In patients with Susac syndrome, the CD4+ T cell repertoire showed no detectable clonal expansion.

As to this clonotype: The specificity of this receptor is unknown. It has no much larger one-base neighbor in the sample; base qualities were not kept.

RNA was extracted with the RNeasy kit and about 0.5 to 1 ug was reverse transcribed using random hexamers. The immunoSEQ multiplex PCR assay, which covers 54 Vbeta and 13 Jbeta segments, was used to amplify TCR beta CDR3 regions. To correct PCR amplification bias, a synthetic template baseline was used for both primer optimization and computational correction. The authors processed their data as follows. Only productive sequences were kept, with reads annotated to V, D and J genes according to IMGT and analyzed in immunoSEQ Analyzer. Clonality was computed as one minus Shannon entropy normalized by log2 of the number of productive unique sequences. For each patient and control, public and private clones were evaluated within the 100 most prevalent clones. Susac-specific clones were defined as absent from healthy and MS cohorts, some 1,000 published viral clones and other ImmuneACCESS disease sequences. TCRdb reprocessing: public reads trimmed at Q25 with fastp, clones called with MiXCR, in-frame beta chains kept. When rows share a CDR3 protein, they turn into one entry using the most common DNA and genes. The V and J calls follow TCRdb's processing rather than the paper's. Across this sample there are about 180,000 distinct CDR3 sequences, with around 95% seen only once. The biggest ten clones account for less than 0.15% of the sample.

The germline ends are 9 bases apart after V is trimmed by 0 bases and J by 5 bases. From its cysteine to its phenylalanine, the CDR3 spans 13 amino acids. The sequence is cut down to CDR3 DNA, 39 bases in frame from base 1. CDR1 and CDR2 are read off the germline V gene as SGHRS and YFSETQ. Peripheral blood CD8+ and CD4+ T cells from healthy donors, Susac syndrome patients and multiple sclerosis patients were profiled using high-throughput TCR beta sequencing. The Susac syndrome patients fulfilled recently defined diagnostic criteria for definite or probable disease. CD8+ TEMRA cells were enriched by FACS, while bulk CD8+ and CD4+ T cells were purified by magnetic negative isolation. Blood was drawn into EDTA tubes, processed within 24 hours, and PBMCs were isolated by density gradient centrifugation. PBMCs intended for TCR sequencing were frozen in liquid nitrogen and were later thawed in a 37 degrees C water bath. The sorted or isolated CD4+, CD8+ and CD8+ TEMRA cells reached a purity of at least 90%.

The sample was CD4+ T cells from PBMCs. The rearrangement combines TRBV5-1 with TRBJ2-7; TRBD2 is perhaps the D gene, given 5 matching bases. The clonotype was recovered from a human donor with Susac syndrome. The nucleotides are TGCGCCAGCAGCTTGGCCGGGATCAACGAGCAGTACTTC. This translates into CASSLAGINEQYF.